This T cell receptor (beta chain) comes out of a study of T cells after yellow fever vaccination. Overall study results and limits: Although the secondary response was weaker, it peaked faster, at day 5 versus 15. FACS-sorted repertoires could harbor abundant contaminating bulk-population clonotypes. The appearance of a small share of clonotypes in both CD4 and CD8 compartments was observed.

The table lists this clonotype with many counts. Per germline, CDR1 SGHVS and CDR2 FNYEAQ. The CDR3 covers 15 residues. V gave up 5 bases and J gave up 2 bases, with 14 bases separating them. A universal primer site and UMIs were added as TCR cDNA was made by 5'RACE template switching. MiXCR, applied by TCRdb to the 5' RACE reads, yields one record per CDR3 protein. The table shows some 52,000 distinct CDR3 sequences, with 6.6% occurring only once. The sequence derives from a man in his late teens or twenties who received the YFV17D yellow fever vaccine. Sequences were derived from CD8+ T cells not binding an NS4B(214-222) dextramer, sorted from PBMCs, sampled roughly 45 days after the first yellow fever vaccination. The chain couples TRBV7-6 to TRBJ2-3; D not certain. CDR3 DNA: TGTGCCAGCAGCCCCACTGGTGGGGACACAGATACGCAGTATTTT. Translated, it gives CASSPTGGDTDTQYF. Full variable domain (outside the CDR3, taken from reference TRBV7-6 and TRBJ2-3): GAGVSQSPRYKVTKRGQDVALRCDPISGHVSLYWYRQALGQGPEFLTYFNYEAQQDKSGLPNDRFSAERPEGSISTLTIQRTEQRDSAMYRCASSPTGGDTDTQYFGPGTRLTVL.